These 11 T cell receptor beta chains came from one sample sequenced in a study of identifying expanded T cells in peripheral blood. Generated by immunoSEQ multiplex PCR, the TCRdb table keeps only in-frame clones and is missing some. The table shows about 110,000 clones, with less than 90% occurring only once. Sequencing input: blood. The receptor set was obtained from a person between 18 and 75 years old in good health.

The chain uses TRBV19 and TRBJ2-7; no firm D call. The germline V gene encodes CDR1 LNHDA and CDR2 SQIVND (reference sequence). The CDR3 loop spans 15 amino acids. V was trimmed by 3 bases and J by 6 bases, leaving 18 bases between them. CDR3 coding DNA: TGTGCCAGTAGTATCTCGGTCCGGACCTCTCTCGAGCAGTACTTC. Amino acid sequence: CASSISVRTSLEQYF. The full variable domain, completed using reference TRBV19 and TRBJ2-7, is DGGITQSPKYLFRKEGQNVTLSCEQNLNHDAMYWYRQDPGQGLRLIYYSQIVNDFQKGDIAEGYSVSREKKESFPLTVTSAQKNPTAFYLCASSISVRTSLEQYFGPGTRLTVT.

The chain couples TRBV11-2 to TRBJ2-1; possible D gene TRBD2, 6 bases. CDR3 size: 15 residues. V lost 4 bases to trimming and J lost 8 bases, with 18 bases between them. CDR1 is SGHAT and CDR2 is FQNNGV in the germline V gene. CDR3 sequence: CASSSPDYGLHEQFF. The DNA for the CDR3 is TGTGCCAGCAGCTCCCCGGACTATGGCCTCCATGAGCAGTTCTTC.

The chain employs TRBV29-1 and TRBJ2-1; 11 positions agree with TRBD1. Per germline, CDR1 SQVTM and CDR2 ANQGSEA. The CDR3 has 13 residues. J gave up 6 bases and V 7 bases, and 5 bases lay outside the gene matches. The CDR3 sequence is CSGTGTGGNEQFF. In nucleotides, the CDR3 is TGCAGCGGGACCGGGACAGGGGGCAATGAGCAGTTCTTC.

Here the CDR3 reads CASGTGRGEAFF. In nucleotides, the CDR3 is TGTGCCAGCGGGACCGGACGGGGCGAAGCTTTCTTT. J is TRBJ1-1 and V is TRBV28, with D tentatively TRBD1 (5 bases). The CDR3 has 12 amino acids. Germline V gene lookup returns CDR1 MDHEN and CDR2 SYDVKM. V was shortened by 8 bases and J by 8 bases, with 15 bases between the two germline ends.

Written as DNA, the CDR3 is TGTGCCAGCAGCTCCCTAGCGGGAGAGTGGAGCGGGGAGCTGTTTTTT. Translation gives CASSSLAGEWSGELFF. The chain combines TRBV7-2 with TRBJ2-2, with 10 bases fitting TRBD2. CDR1 and CDR2 (germline): SGHTA, FQGNSA. CDR3 length: 16 amino acids. The trim removed 4 bases at V and 7 bases at J, leaving 9 bases unmatched.

This chain's CDR3 is CASSEGYEQYF. The CDR3 DNA is TGTGCCAGCAGTGAAGGCTACGAGCAGTACTTC. The J gene is TRBJ2-7, the V gene TRBV2; D remains unclear. V lost 1 base, J lost 3 bases, and 1 base lay in between. The CDR3 sequence is 11 residues long. Germline V lookup: CDR1 SNHLY, CDR2 FYNNEI.

This clone was observed once. The V call is TRBV29-1, the J call TRBJ2-3; 8 bases are shared with TRBD1. This CDR3 has 14 residues. Germline values: CDR1 SQVTM, CDR2 ANQGSEA. V was pared by 3 bases and J by 3 bases, with 5 bases of the junction left unmatched. The CDR3 DNA follows: TGCAGCGTTGAGTCAGGGGGCCGGACAGATACGCAGTATTTT. Protein: CSVESGGRTDTQYF.

This chain uses TRBV25-1 with TRBJ2-3; TRBD1 agrees at 10 bases. The length of the CDR3 is 14 residues. Germline V CDR1 and CDR2: MGHDK, SYGVNS. Germline trimming cut 3 bases from V and 3 bases from J; bases unmatched to any gene: 0. The CDR3: CASSEDRGTDTQYF. The CDR3 DNA follows: TGTGCCAGCAGTGAGGACAGGGGGACAGATACGCAGTATTTT. The full variable domain, in which reference TRBV25-1 and TRBJ2-3 provide the parts outside the CDR3, is EADIYQTPRYLVIGTGKKITLECSQTMGHDKMYWYQQDPGMELHLIHYSYGVNSTEKGDLSSESTVSRIRTEHFPLTLESARPSHTSQYLCASSEDRGTDTQYFGPGTRLTVL.

This rearrangement joins TRBV6-1 to TRBJ2-5; D not resolved. V was shortened by 4 bases and J by 2 bases, with 11 bases between the two germline ends. CDR1 and CDR2 from the germline V gene are MNHNS and SASEGT. This CDR3 region has 14 residues. The CDR3 sequence: CASSASHTQETQYF. In DNA, the CDR3 is TGTGCCAGCAGTGCAAGCCACACGCAAGAGACCCAGTACTTC.

The chain recombines TRBV9 with TRBJ1-3; 8 positions match TRBD1. V shed 3 bases and J 0 bases; nucleotides not matched to a gene: 11. CDR1 and CDR2 from the germline V gene are SGDLS and YYNGEE. CDR3 length equals 18 residues. DNA of the CDR3: TGTGCCAGCAGCGCACACGCCTCCGACAGGGGCTCTGGAAACACCATATATTTT. It encodes CASSAHASDRGSGNTIYF.

This clone has just one count. This chain joins TRBV7-9 and TRBJ2-1, with a possible D match to TRBD1 (5 bases). The CDR3 is made up of 15 amino acids. CDR1 and CDR2 from the germline V gene are SEHNR and FQNEAQ (reference sequence). The ends were cut back, 2 bases at V and 4 bases at J, with 12 bases in the middle. For the CDR3, the DNA is TGTGCCAGCAGCTTAAGGCAGGGTGAATACAATGAGCAGTTCTTC. This sequence encodes CASSLRQGEYNEQFF.